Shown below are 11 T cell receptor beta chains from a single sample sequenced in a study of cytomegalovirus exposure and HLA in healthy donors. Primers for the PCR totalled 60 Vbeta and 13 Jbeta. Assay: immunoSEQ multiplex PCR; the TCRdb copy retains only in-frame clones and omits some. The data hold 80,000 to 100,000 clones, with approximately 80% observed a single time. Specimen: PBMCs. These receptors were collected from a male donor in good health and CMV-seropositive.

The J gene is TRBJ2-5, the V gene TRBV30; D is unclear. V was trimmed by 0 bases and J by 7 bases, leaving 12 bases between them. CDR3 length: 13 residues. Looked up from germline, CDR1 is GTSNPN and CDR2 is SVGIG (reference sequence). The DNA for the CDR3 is TGTGCCTGGAGTGTATCGGGTCTGGGGACCCAGTACTTC. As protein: CAWSVSGLGTQYF. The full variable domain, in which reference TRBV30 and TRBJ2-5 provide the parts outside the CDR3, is SQTIHQWPATLVQPVGSPLSLECTVEGTSNPNLYWYRQAAGRGLQLLFYSVGIGQISSEVPQNLSASRPQDRQFILSSKKLLLSDSGFYLCAWSVSGLGTQYFGPGTRLLVL.

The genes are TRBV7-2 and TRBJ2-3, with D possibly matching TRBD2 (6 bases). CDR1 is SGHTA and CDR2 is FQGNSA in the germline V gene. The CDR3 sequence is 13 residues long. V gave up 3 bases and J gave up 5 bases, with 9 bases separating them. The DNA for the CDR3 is TGTGCCAGCAGCTTGGCTAGCGAAGATACGCAGTATTTT. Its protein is CASSLASEDTQYF.

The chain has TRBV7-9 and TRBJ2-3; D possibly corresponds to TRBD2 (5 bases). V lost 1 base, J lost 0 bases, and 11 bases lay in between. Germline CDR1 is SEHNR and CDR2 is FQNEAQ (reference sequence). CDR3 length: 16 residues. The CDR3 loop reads CASSLDLGLSTDTQYF. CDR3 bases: TGTGCCAGCAGCTTAGACCTCGGACTTAGCACAGATACGCAGTATTTT.

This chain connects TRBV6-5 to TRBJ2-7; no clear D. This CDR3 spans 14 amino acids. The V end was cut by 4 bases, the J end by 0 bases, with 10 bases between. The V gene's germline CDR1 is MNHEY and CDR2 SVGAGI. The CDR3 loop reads CASSFGRGSYEQYF. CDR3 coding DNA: TGTGCCAGCAGTTTCGGCCGAGGCTCCTACGAGCAGTACTTC.

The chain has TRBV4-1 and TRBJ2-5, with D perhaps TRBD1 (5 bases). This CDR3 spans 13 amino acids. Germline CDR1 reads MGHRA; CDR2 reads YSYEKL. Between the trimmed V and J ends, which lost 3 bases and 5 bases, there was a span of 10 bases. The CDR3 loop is CASSQAPGETQYF. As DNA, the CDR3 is TGCGCCAGCAGCCAGGCCCCAGGGGAGACCCAGTACTTC.

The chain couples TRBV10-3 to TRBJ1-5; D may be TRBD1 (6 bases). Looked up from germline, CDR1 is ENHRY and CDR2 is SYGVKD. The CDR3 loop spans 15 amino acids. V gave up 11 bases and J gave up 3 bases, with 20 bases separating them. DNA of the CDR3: TGTGCCTCCAAAGGCACAGGGTTTAACAATCAGCCCCAGCATTTT. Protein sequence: CASKGTGFNNQPQHF.

CDR3 sequence: CASSSIAGGRETQYF. Here the CDR3 DNA reads TGTGCCAGCAGCTCCATAGCGGGGGGCCGAGAGACCCAGTACTTC. The rearrangement uses TRBV5-4 and TRBJ2-5; 10 bases line up with TRBD2. The CDR3 has 15 amino acids. The germline gives CDR1 SGHNT, CDR2 YYREEE (reference sequence). J was trimmed by 4 bases and V by 3 bases; bases with no gene match: 6.

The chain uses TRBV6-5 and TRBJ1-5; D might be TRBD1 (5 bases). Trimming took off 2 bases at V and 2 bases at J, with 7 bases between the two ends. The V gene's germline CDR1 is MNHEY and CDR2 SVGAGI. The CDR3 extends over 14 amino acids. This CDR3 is CASSYARGNQPQHF. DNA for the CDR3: TGTGCCAGCAGTTACGCCAGGGGCAATCAGCCCCAGCATTTT.

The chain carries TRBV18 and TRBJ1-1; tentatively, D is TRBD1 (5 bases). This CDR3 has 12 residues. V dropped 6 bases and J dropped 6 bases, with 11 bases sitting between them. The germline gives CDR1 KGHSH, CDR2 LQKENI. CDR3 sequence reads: CASSLQGAEAFF. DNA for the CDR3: TGTGCCAGCTCTCTTCAGGGCGCTGAAGCTTTCTTT.

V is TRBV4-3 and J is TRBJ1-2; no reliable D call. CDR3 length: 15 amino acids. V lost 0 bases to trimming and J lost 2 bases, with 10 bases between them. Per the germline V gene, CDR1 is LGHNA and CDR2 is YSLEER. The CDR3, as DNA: TGCGCCAGCAGCCAAGATCATACCCTAAACTATGGCTACACCTTC. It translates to CASSQDHTLNYGYTF.

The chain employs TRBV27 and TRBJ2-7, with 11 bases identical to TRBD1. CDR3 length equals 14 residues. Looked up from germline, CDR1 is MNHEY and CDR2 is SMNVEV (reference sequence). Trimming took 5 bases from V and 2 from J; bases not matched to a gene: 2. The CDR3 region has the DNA TGTGCCAGCAGTGGGACAGGGGGTCCCTACGAGCAGTACTTC. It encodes CASSGTGGPYEQYF.